The TCR beta chain described here comes from a study of blood T cell repertoires in COVID-19. Study background: Sites across the United States, Italy and Spain contributed samples from acute and convalescent COVID-19. T cells, B-cell-depleted T cells, or PBMCs provided the cDNA or gDNA that served as material.

Seattle patient enrollment occurred during active infection, with longitudinal follow-up thereafter. Authors' processing steps: Amplification from reference gene primers served as the basis for estimated nucleated cell counts. TCRdb's copy holds only in-frame clones and misses some; the assay was immunoSEQ multiplex PCR. Clone size and V and J calls were adopted from that table, with D and trimming inferred from the DNA. Among 250,000 to 300,000 clones, 91% were seen once, and the ten largest hold 2% to 2.5%. V was trimmed by 4 bases and J by 1 base, leaving 19 bases between them. Per the germline V gene, CDR1 is LNHNV and CDR2 is YYDKDF (reference sequence). The CDR3 contains 17 residues.

The V call is TRBV15, the J call TRBJ1-1, with D perhaps matching TRBD1 (5 bases). The TCR comes from a woman aged 25-40 years with COVID-19, enrolled during active disease. The sample consisted of peripheral blood. CDR3 residues: CATSTTYARVPNTEAFF. CDR3 nucleotides: TGTGCCACCAGCACCACCTACGCCAGGGTACCGAACACTGAAGCTTTCTTT.